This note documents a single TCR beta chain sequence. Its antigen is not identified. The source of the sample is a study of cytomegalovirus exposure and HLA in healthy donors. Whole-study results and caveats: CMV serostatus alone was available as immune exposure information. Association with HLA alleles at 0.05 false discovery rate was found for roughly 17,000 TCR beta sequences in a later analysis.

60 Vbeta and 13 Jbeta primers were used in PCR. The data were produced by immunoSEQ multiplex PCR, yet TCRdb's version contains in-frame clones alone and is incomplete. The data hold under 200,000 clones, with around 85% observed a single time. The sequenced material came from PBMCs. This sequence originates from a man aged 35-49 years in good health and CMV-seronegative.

CDR3 sequence (DNA): TGTGCCAGCAGCTTAGGCGTCAGGGTGAACACTGAAGCTTTCTTT. This gives the protein CASSLGVRVNTEAFF. This chain uses TRBV13 with TRBJ1-1, with D possibly being TRBD1 (5 bases). This CDR3 spans 15 amino acids. Germline V CDR1 and CDR2: PRHDT, FYEKMQ (reference sequence). Between the trimmed V and J ends, which lost 0 bases and 0 bases, there was a span of 8 bases.